The next 25 T cell receptor beta chains were all read from a single sample in a study of neurological immune-mediated disorders. TCRdb reprocessed the 5' RACE reads via MiXCR and lists one record per CDR3 protein. The table has about 120,000 distinct CDR3 sequences, roughly 3.2% seen once. Specimen: PBMCs. The receptors originated from a woman in her 30s with multiple sclerosis.

This clonotype appeared many times. This chain joins TRBV6-5 and TRBJ1-5; D unclear. The length of the CDR3 is 14 residues. V lost 4 bases, J lost 4 bases, and 11 bases lay in between. Germline V gene lookup returns CDR1 MNHEY and CDR2 SVGAGI. In DNA form, the CDR3 reads TGTGCCAGCAGTTCCCCGACACTGAATCAGCCCCAGCATTTT. It specifies CASSSPTLNQPQHF.

This clonotype was seen a single time. Possible read error: a much larger clone is one base away. V gene TRBV5-6 combines with J gene TRBJ1-2, with D uncertain. CDR1 and CDR2 (germline): SGHDT, YYEEEE. This CDR3 spans 11 amino acids. The CDR3 region has the DNA TGTGACAGCAGTGAGGGTTTCGGCTACACCTTC. As protein: CDSSEGFGYTF.

This clonotype came up a few times. CDR3 amino acids: CASSLVGRDQNTKGNTIYF. The DNA for the CDR3 is TGCGCCAGCAGCTTGGTTGGCCGGGACCAGAATACCAAAGGAAACACCATATATTTT. The chain recombines TRBV5-1 with TRBJ1-3; D may be TRBD1 (5 bases). The CDR3 consists of 19 residues. The germline V and J ends were trimmed by 0 bases and 4 bases, with 23 bases remaining between them. Per the germline V gene, CDR1 is SGHRS and CDR2 is YFSETQ.

The CDR3 sequence is CASSPSLGPLTYEQYF. The CDR3 DNA follows: TGTGCCAGCTCACCATCTCTTGGGCCTCTTACCTACGAGCAGTACTTC. The V and J genes are TRBV18 and TRBJ2-7; D is uncertain. V was shortened by 2 bases and J by 2 bases, with 16 bases between the two germline ends. The CDR3 covers 16 residues. CDR1 is KGHSH, CDR2 LQKENI, per germline. Supplemented by reference TRBV18 and TRBJ2-7, the full variable domain reads NAGVMQNPRHLVRRRGQEARLRCSPMKGHSHVYWYRQLPEEGLKFMVYLQKENIIDESGMPKERFSAEFPKEGPSILRIQQVVRGDSAAYFCASSPSLGPLTYEQYFGPGTRLTVT.

This clonotype was found many times. The chain employs TRBV7-9 and TRBJ1-4; D is undetermined. The CDR3 sequence is 13 residues long. Trimming shortened V by 5 bases and J by 5 bases, and 9 bases separated the two germline ends. Germline V gene data show CDR1 as SEHNR and CDR2 as FQNEAQ (reference sequence). DNA for the CDR3: TGTGCCAGCAGCATGGCAGGAAATGAAAAACTGTTTTTT. It translates to CASSMAGNEKLFF.

This clonotype was observed many times. The chain joins TRBV6-2 or TRBV6-3 to TRBJ2-4; 9 nucleotides align to TRBD2. This CDR3 contains 15 residues. V lost 2 bases, J lost 8 bases, and 7 bases stayed unmatched. Germline V gene lookup returns CDR1 MNHEY and CDR2 SVGEGT. CDR3 DNA: TGTGCCAGCAGTTACGGTAGCGGGGGTTCGGACATTCAGTACTTC. It specifies CASSYGSGGSDIQYF.

This clonotype has ten or more counts. The rearrangement joins TRBV6-5 to TRBJ1-2; 10 positions match TRBD1. Germline V gives CDR1 MNHEY, CDR2 SVGAGI. CDR3 size: 19 residues. V shed 0 bases, J shed 4 bases, and the junction held 14 bases outside the gene matches. The CDR3 DNA follows: TGTGCCAGCAGTTACTCGCTACTGCGGTCCGGGACAGGGGTCTATGGCTACACCTTC. Translated: CASSYSLLRSGTGVYGYTF.

This clonotype has at least ten counts. This CDR3 is CASSHAYWDEQYF. In DNA, the CDR3 is TGTGCCAGCAGTCACGCTTACTGGGACGAGCAGTACTTC. The V gene is TRBV12-3 or TRBV12-4, the J gene TRBJ2-7, with D unclear. Trimming stripped 5 bases from V and 5 bases from J, with 13 bases between. This CDR3 comprises 13 residues.

This clonotype was seen ten or more times. V and J are TRBV3-1 and TRBJ1-5; D is possibly TRBD1 (5 bases). Per germline, CDR1 LGHDT and CDR2 YNNKEL (reference sequence). V lost 0 bases, J lost 5 bases, and 11 bases lay in between. The CDR3 is 15 residues long. The CDR3 sequence is CASSQDSGAHQPQHF. DNA for the CDR3: TGTGCCAGCAGCCAAGATAGCGGGGCCCATCAGCCCCAGCATTTT. Variable domain in full (rest from reference TRBV3-1 and TRBJ1-5): DTAVSQTPKYLVTQMGNDKSIKCEQNLGHDTMYWYKQDSKKFLKIMFSYNNKELIINETVPNRFSPKSPDKAHLNLHINSLELGDSAVYFCASSQDSGAHQPQHFGDGTRLSIL.

This clonotype has ten or more counts. The gene calls are TRBV4-1 and TRBJ1-5, with TRBD1 matching over 8 bases. CDR1 MGHRA and CDR2 YSYEKL come from the germline V gene. Trimming cost V 4 bases and J 5 bases; bases outside gene matches: 10. This CDR3 has 16 amino acids. For the CDR3, the DNA is TGCGCCAGCAGCCTCGGTTTTGGACAGGGTTATCAGCCCCAGCATTTT. Residues: CASSLGFGQGYQPQHF.

This clonotype was seen ten or more times. The chain recombines TRBV6-5 with TRBJ2-3, with 7 positions matching TRBD1. J gave up 3 bases and V 4 bases, and 7 bases lay outside the gene matches. This CDR3 has 15 amino acids. In germline, CDR1 is MNHEY, CDR2 SVGAGI. This chain's CDR3 is CASSSLGTVTDTQYF. In DNA form, the CDR3 reads TGTGCCAGCAGTTCCCTCGGGACAGTAACAGATACGCAGTATTTT.

In regard to this clonotype: Being one base from a much bigger clone, this may be a read error. This sequence joins TRBV20-1 and TRBJ2-7, with TRBD2 matching over 7 bases. The CDR3 extends over 13 amino acids. Germline CDR1 and CDR2: DFQATT and SNEGSKA (reference sequence). V lost 7 bases, J lost 8 bases, and 14 bases stayed unmatched. CDR3 region: CSDYSGSAPQQYF. The DNA of the CDR3 is TGCAGTGATTATAGCGGGTCTGCCCCCCAGCAGTACTTC.

This clonotype was seen many times. The chain recombines TRBV20-1 with TRBJ2-5; the D gene is possibly TRBD2 (5 bases). The CDR3 loop spans 12 amino acids. With 5 bases removed from V and 0 bases from J, the gap between germline ends came to 7 bases. Germline V CDR1 and CDR2: DFQATT, SNEGSKA (reference sequence). The CDR3 protein is CSARGYQETQYF. The CDR3 DNA follows: TGCAGTGCTCGGGGATACCAAGAGACCCAGTACTTC.

In this sample, this clonotype turned up many times. The chain uses TRBV20-1 and TRBJ1-1, with D uncertain. The V end was cut by 6 bases, the J end by 2 bases, with 13 bases between. The length of the CDR3 is 13 residues. Germline CDR1 is DFQATT and CDR2 is SNEGSKA (reference sequence). CDR3 coding DNA: TGCAGTGCGAAAGTTTCAGTAAACACTGAAGCTTTCTTT. This gives the protein CSAKVSVNTEAFF.

At least ten counts were recorded for this clonotype. The rearrangement joins TRBV5-1 to TRBJ2-2; TRBD2 is a possible D gene (5 bases). In germline, CDR1 is SGHRS, CDR2 YFSETQ. Deletions cut 2 bases from V and 0 bases from J, with 8 bases between. The CDR3 is 15 residues long. CDR3 sequence: CASSLFGANTGELFF. DNA for the CDR3: TGCGCCAGCAGCTTATTCGGGGCGAACACCGGGGAGCTGTTTTTT.

This clonotype showed up many times. This chain links TRBV20-1 with TRBJ2-1; D possibly corresponds to TRBD1 (5 bases). Per the germline V gene, CDR1 is DFQATT and CDR2 is SNEGSKA (reference sequence). The length of the CDR3 is 14 residues. Trimming pared 0 bases from V and 0 bases from J, leaving 6 bases between. CDR3 DNA sequence: TGCAGTGCTAGAGATGACAGCTCCTACAATGAGCAGTTCTTC. It translates to CSARDDSSYNEQFF.

This clonotype has a count of ten or more. The J gene is TRBJ2-7, the V gene TRBV20-1, with D unresolved. CDR1 is DFQATT, CDR2 SNEGSKA, per germline (reference sequence). V was cut by 0 bases and J by 5 bases, with 14 bases left in between. CDR3 length: 14 residues. DNA of the CDR3: TGCAGTGCTAGAGATTGGGGATCCCCCCACGAGCAGTACTTC. This sequence encodes CSARDWGSPHEQYF.

This clonotype was observed many times. For the CDR3, the DNA is TGCAGTGCTAGAGATGTCCCCACTAGGTCCCTCGGGGAGACCCAGTACTTC. Translating gives CSARDVPTRSLGETQYF. This rearrangement joins TRBV20-1 to TRBJ2-5; the D gene is possibly TRBD2 (5 bases). Between the trimmed V and J ends, which lost 0 bases and 5 bases, there was a span of 22 bases. Germline CDR1 is DFQATT and CDR2 is SNEGSKA (reference sequence). This CDR3 has 17 amino acids.

In this sample, this clonotype turned up many times. The chain carries TRBV12-3 or TRBV12-4 and TRBJ1-5; a weak D match, TRBD1 (6 bases). This CDR3 comprises 16 residues. The V end lost 1 base, the J end lost 5 bases, and 15 bases lay between the germline ends. CDR3 DNA sequence: TGTGCCAGCAGTTTAGTATTTTTAGGGGGAGATCAGCCCCAGCATTTT. Its protein is CASSLVFLGGDQPQHF.

This clonotype occurred many times. The chain is built from TRBV27 and TRBJ1-3; D not certain. From germline, CDR1 is MNHEY and CDR2 SMNVEV (reference sequence). The CDR3 totals 16 residues. The V end lost 5 bases, the J end lost 1 base, and 15 bases lay between the germline ends. In DNA, the CDR3 is TGTGCCAGCAGTGGCGGAGGGATTTCTTCTGGAAACACCATATATTTT. This translates into CASSGGGISSGNTIYF.

Concerning this clonotype itself: A much larger clone lies one base from this, so it may be a read error. The rearrangement links TRBV9 to TRBJ1-2; D remains unclear. The CDR3 length is 13 residues. V was cut by 0 bases and J by 8 bases, with 11 bases left in between. Germline CDR1 and CDR2: SGDLS and YYNGEE. The CDR3 region has the DNA TGTGCCAGCAGCGTAGAGGTAGCGAAAGGCTACACCTTC. Translated, it gives CASSVEVAKGYTF.

This clonotype was counted ten times or more. The gene calls are TRBV3-1 and TRBJ1-1; 8 positions agree with TRBD1. With V trimmed by 7 bases and J by 7 bases, 8 bases remained unmatched. This CDR3 contains 13 residues. The germline CDR1 and CDR2 sequences are LGHDT and YNNKEL (reference sequence). The CDR3 coding sequence is TGTGCCAGCACGAGGACAGGGAAGAATGAAGCTTTCTTT. It specifies CASTRTGKNEAFF.

This clonotype was counted at least ten times. The chain recombines TRBV7-8 with TRBJ2-2; D is unclear. Germline lookup yields CDR1 SGHVS and CDR2 FQNEAQ. The CDR3 contains 14 residues. Trimming took off 3 bases at V and 5 bases at J, with 10 bases between the two ends. CDR3 bases: TGTGCCAGCAGCTTCCGTGTGGGGACCGGGGAGCTGTTTTTT. It is translated as CASSFRVGTGELFF.

This clonotype showed up many times. The chain has TRBV3-1 and TRBJ2-7; D is unresolved. V lost 1 base, J lost 3 bases, and 7 bases lay in between. The germline V gene encodes CDR1 LGHDT and CDR2 YNNKEL (reference sequence). This CDR3 region has 13 residues. CDR3 nucleotides: TGTGCCAGCAGCCAAGTTCCCAACTACGAGCAGTACTTC. Its translation: CASSQVPNYEQYF.

This clonotype was counted at least ten times. The gene calls are TRBV7-8 and TRBJ1-2; D is unresolved. Trimming cost V 3 bases and J 2 bases, with 13 bases left between them. The germline V gene has CDR1 SGHVS and CDR2 FQNEAQ. There are 15 residues in the CDR3. The CDR3 nucleotides read TGTGCCAGCAGCTTGGCGCTACGGGTGAACTATGGCTACACCTTC. It translates to CASSLALRVNYGYTF. The complete variable domain, with remaining parts taken from reference TRBV7-8 and TRBJ1-2, reads GAGVSQSPRYKVAKRGQDVALRCDPISGHVSLFWYQQALGQGPEFLTYFQNEAQLDKSGLPSDRFFAERPEGSVSTLKIQRTQQEDSAVYLCASSLALRVNYGYTFGSGTRLTVV.